One and the same sample provided the 5 T cell receptor beta chains below, sequenced in a study of cytomegalovirus exposure and HLA in healthy donors (dated by TCRdb to about 2017). The library was prepared using the immunoSEQ multiplex PCR assay. The multiplex PCR relied on a mix of 60 forward primers for TCR Vbeta segments and 13 reverse primers for TCR Jbeta segments. TCRdb took this table from immuneACCESS and kept in-frame rearrangements with V and J called. Such tables lack part of the clones; where checked against another copy, unresolved V genes explain under half of the gap, and the rest is unexplained. The sample table holds roughly 110,000 clones, of which 60% to 80% were seen once. In total, the top ten clones hold 0.79% of the sample. Input material: PBMCs. Source of these receptors: a boy younger than 18 in good health and CMV-seronegative.

The rearrangement links TRBV15 to TRBJ2-1, with a weak D call TRBD1 (5 bases). The CDR3 is made up of 16 amino acids. Trimming left V 0 bases short and J 7 bases short, with 16 bases between. CDR1 LNHNV and CDR2 YYDKDF come from the germline V gene (reference sequence). The CDR3 sequence: CATSREPGFSLNEQFF. The CDR3 DNA sequence: TGTGCCACCAGCAGAGAACCAGGGTTCTCCCTAAATGAGCAGTTCTTC.

The V and J genes are TRBV15 and TRBJ1-4, with no clear D. With 3 bases removed from V and 4 bases from J, the gap between germline ends came to 12 bases. The CDR3 has 15 amino acids. Germline V CDR1 and CDR2: LNHNV, YYDKDF (reference sequence). CDR3 nucleotide sequence: TGTGCCACCAGCAGGGAGCCCCTGTTTAATGAAAAACTGTTTTTT. This sequence encodes CATSREPLFNEKLFF.

The rearrangement uses TRBV30 and TRBJ1-3; D remains ambiguous. Between the trimmed V and J ends, which lost 4 bases and 4 bases, there was a span of 11 bases. This CDR3 comprises 13 residues. Germline CDR1 is GTSNPN and CDR2 is SVGIG (reference sequence). In DNA, the CDR3 is TGTGCCTGGAACTCATACCGGGGAAACACCATATATTTT. Its protein is CAWNSYRGNTIYF.

The chain links TRBV30 to TRBJ1-2; possible D gene TRBD1, 5 bases. Germline V gene sequence: CDR1 GTSNPN, CDR2 SVGIG (reference sequence). V was cut by 1 base and J by 8 bases, with 17 bases left in between. CDR3 length: 14 amino acids. CDR3 bases: TGTGCCTGGAGTGCTCCGGAGGAGCGGGGCGGCTACACCTTC. Amino acids: CAWSAPEERGGYTF.

The chain uses TRBV27 and TRBJ2-7, with D perhaps matching TRBD2 (6 bases). Germline-derived CDR1 and CDR2 are MNHEY and SMNVEV (reference sequence). Trimming took off 1 base at V and 6 bases at J, with 16 bases between the two ends. The CDR3 consists of 15 residues. CDR3 coding DNA: TGTGCCAGCAGTTTATTCCGGGCGGGACCTACCGAGCAGTACTTC. Protein: CASSLFRAGPTEQYF.